This TCR beta chain originates from a study of glioma-infiltrating T cells. At least ten counts were recorded for this clonotype. Using RNA template, CDR3s of TCR alpha and beta were amplified with iRepertoire arm-PCR. TCRdb itself ran the multiplex PCR reads through MiXCR, one entry per CDR3 protein. Of roughly 200,000 distinct CDR3 sequences listed, 30% to 40% are singletons. V shed 7 bases and J 0 bases; nucleotides not matched to a gene: 7. This CDR3 is 16 amino acids long. The germline CDR1 and CDR2 sequences are MNHEY and SVGEGT. The TCR originated in a human donor with low-grade glioma or glioblastoma, undergoing nonglioma brain surgery, or in good health (not recorded which). This sequence joins TRBV6-2 or TRBV6-3 and TRBJ2-1; 9 bases match TRBD2. Input material: glioma tissue, nonneoplastic brain tissue, or PBMCs (not recorded which). Here the CDR3 reads CASIRGGGGSYNEQFF. The CDR3 DNA reads as TGTGCCAGCATTCGAGGCGGGGGGGGCTCCTACAATGAGCAGTTCTTC.